This T cell receptor (beta chain) derives from a study of blood T cells in healthy people across ages. Sample-barcoded 5' priming and a J-beta primer mix drove a second PCR of roughly 7 to 11 cycles. Each CDR3 protein is one row after TCRdb ran MiXCR on the 5' RACE reads. The sample holds around 900,000 distinct CDR3 sequences, just over 50% seen once. Study results and caveats: Diversity figures derived from one million T cells were judged to underestimate the true value. TCR beta diversity was tightly associated with the proportion of naive T cells. Diversity of TCR beta per million T cells declined in a roughly linear way with age.

Worth noting for this clonotype: Antigen unknown.

The CDR3 contains 15 residues. Trimming took 6 bases from V and 6 from J; bases not matched to a gene: 10. Germline lookup yields CDR1 SEHNR and CDR2 FQNEAQ (reference sequence). The chain recombines TRBV7-9 with TRBJ2-2; 7 bases match TRBD1. The sequence came from a woman aged 60-75 years in good health. Sequenced sample: blood. The CDR3 sequence: CASRSTGARSGELFF. CDR3 sequence (DNA): TGTGCCAGCAGAAGTACAGGGGCGAGATCCGGGGAGCTGTTTTTT.